This TCR beta chain was identified during a study of T cells in localized non-small cell lung cancer. About this clone: No antigen is known for it.

Some clones are missing from TCRdb's copy, which holds only in-frame ones; the method was immunoSEQ multiplex PCR. There are 11,000 to 15,000 clones in the sample; about 80% occur only once, and 3.5% to 4.5% lies in the top ten. The study, taken as a whole, reports: Tumor showed lower T cell clonality than uninvolved adjacent lung, where it was highest. A median about 54 of the top 100 tumor clones appeared in adjacent lung.

The V end was cut by 9 bases, the J end by 5 bases, with 13 bases between. The CDR3 is 12 amino acids. Per the germline V gene, CDR1 is SNHLY and CDR2 is FYNNEI. This receptor was taken from a female donor at least 60 years old with stage I squamous cell lung carcinoma. The V call is TRBV2, the J call TRBJ1-2; tentatively, D is TRBD1 (5 bases). The sample in question was peripheral blood, obtained before any cancer treatment. Here the CDR3 reads CASHQGRYGYTF. The CDR3 region has the DNA TGTGCCAGTCATCAGGGTCGGTATGGCTACACCTTC.